The 20 T cell receptor beta chains listed next were all sequenced from one sample in a study of cytomegalovirus exposure and HLA in healthy donors. The PCR ran on 60 Vbeta and 13 Jbeta primers. The method was immunoSEQ multiplex PCR; TCRdb's version includes in-frame clones alone and lacks a portion of them. The sample consists of 110,000 or so clones, 69% of them appearing once. The sample comprised PBMCs. The origin of the receptors is a man between 25 and 39 years old in good health and CMV-seronegative.

The chain joins TRBV7-3 to TRBJ2-7; TRBD2 matches 9 bases. CDR1 SGHTA and CDR2 FQGTGA come from the germline V gene. The CDR3 loop spans 18 amino acids. V lost 5 bases, J lost 7 bases, and 21 bases stayed unmatched. The CDR3 here is CASSPGVLAGGPGSEQYF. The CDR3 DNA is TGTGCCAGCAGCCCCGGCGTTTTGGCGGGAGGGCCGGGGAGTGAGCAGTACTTC.

The chain couples TRBV28 to TRBJ1-2; D is perhaps TRBD1 (5 bases). The CDR3 consists of 14 residues. With 7 bases removed from V and 7 bases from J, the gap between germline ends came to 19 bases. CDR1 is MDHEN, CDR2 SYDVKM, per germline. For the CDR3, the DNA is TGTGCCAGCACCGCGGGCGGGGGTATCTCTGGCTACACCTTC. This sequence encodes CASTAGGGISGYTF.

The chain employs TRBV7-9 and TRBJ1-1; D ambiguous. The CDR3 sequence is 14 residues long. The V and J ends lost 10 bases and 1 base respectively, with 16 bases between them. Germline V CDR1 and CDR2: SEHNR, FQNEAQ (reference sequence). Here the CDR3 reads CAIRATDKNTEAFF. The DNA for the CDR3 is TGTGCCATCCGCGCAACCGACAAGAACACTGAAGCTTTCTTT.

V gene TRBV5-4 combines with J gene TRBJ1-4; D ambiguous. CDR1 is SGHNT and CDR2 is YYREEE in the germline V gene (reference sequence). The CDR3 covers 12 residues. The V and J ends lost 4 bases and 8 bases respectively, with 9 bases between them. CDR3 bases: TGTGCCAGCAGCGCACCTCGGGAAAAACTGTTTTTT. It codes for CASSAPREKLFF.

This clone was seen only a few times. The chain combines TRBV19 with TRBJ1-4, with D maybe TRBD1 (5 bases). V lost 4 bases and J 8 bases, leaving 17 bases between the germline ends. This CDR3 has 15 amino acids. Germline CDR1 LNHDA, CDR2 SQIVND (reference sequence). The DNA for the CDR3 is TGTGCCAGTAGTACCCGACAGCCTGGCTTCGAAAAACTGTTTTTT. Its translation: CASSTRQPGFEKLFF.

This clone came up once. The chain links TRBV18 to TRBJ2-5, with TRBD1 as a possible D gene (6 bases). CDR3 length: 13 residues. Germline CDR1 KGHSH, CDR2 LQKENI. Trimming took off 4 bases at V and 5 bases at J, with 11 bases between the two ends. CDR3 amino acids: CASSRQGSETQYF. The CDR3 DNA reads TGTGCCAGCTCACGTCAGGGGAGCGAGACCCAGTACTTC.

The chain employs TRBV11-3 and TRBJ1-6, with D tentatively TRBD1 (6 bases). Trimming cost V 5 bases and J 7 bases, with 12 bases left between them. CDR3 size: 14 residues. CDR1 and CDR2 (germline): SGHNT, YENEEA. The CDR3 protein is CASSPGQMNSPLHF. In nucleotides, the CDR3 is TGTGCCAGCAGCCCCGGACAGATGAATTCACCCCTCCACTTT.

This clone was picked up one time. The chain recombines TRBV10-1 with TRBJ1-5; the D is unclear. Per the germline V gene, CDR1 is WNHNN and CDR2 is SYGVQD (reference sequence). The CDR3 spans 14 residues. V was shortened by 9 bases and J by 1 base, with 13 bases between the two germline ends. CDR3 sequence (DNA): TGCGCCAGTCCCCGTGGTGAGAGCAATCAGCCCCAGCATTTT. It encodes CASPRGESNQPQHF.

This clone has only a few counts. This CDR3 reads CASSPRTSGKPFSTDTQYF. DNA of the CDR3: TGTGCCAGCAGCCCCCGGACTAGCGGAAAACCTTTTAGCACAGATACGCAGTATTTT. This chain uses TRBV9 with TRBJ2-3, with 10 positions matching TRBD2. CDR1 and CDR2 from the germline V gene are SGDLS and YYNGEE. This CDR3 contains 19 residues. Germline trimming cut 4 bases from V and 0 bases from J; bases unmatched to any gene: 14.

This clone has more than one count but fewer than ten. The chain couples TRBV28 to TRBJ2-2, with TRBD2 matching over 7 bases. This CDR3 has 13 residues. Germline V gene lookup returns CDR1 MDHEN and CDR2 SYDVKM. V lost 5 bases, J lost 5 bases, and 2 bases stayed unmatched. This chain's CDR3 is CASSPGGTGELFF. In nucleotides, the CDR3 is TGTGCCAGCAGTCCCGGGGGGACCGGGGAGCTGTTTTTT.

CDR3 region: CASSHRGYTDTQYF. Written as DNA, the CDR3 is TGTGCCAGCAGTCACAGGGGTTACACAGATACGCAGTATTTT. J is TRBJ2-3 and V is TRBV6-5; 7 nucleotides line up with TRBD1. Germline V gives CDR1 MNHEY, CDR2 SVGAGI. The CDR3 contains 14 residues. The V and J ends lost 5 bases and 2 bases, in that order; junction bases with no gene match: 4.

The chain recombines TRBV29-1 with TRBJ2-3; 10 nucleotides agree with TRBD1. CDR1 SQVTM and CDR2 ANQGSEA come from the germline V gene. J was trimmed by 5 bases and V by 7 bases; bases with no gene match: 12. CDR3 size: 15 residues. The CDR3 loop is CSATTDRGQLDTQYF. CDR3 DNA sequence: TGCAGCGCAACCACTGACAGGGGGCAATTAGATACGCAGTATTTT.

CDR3 sequence: CASSPARDQPQHF. CDR3 nucleotides: TGCGCCAGCAGCCCCGCGCGGGATCAGCCCCAGCATTTT. V gene TRBV4-3 combines with J gene TRBJ1-5; no firm D call. CDR3 length equals 13 residues. Germline V gene sequence: CDR1 LGHNA, CDR2 YSLEER. Trimming removed 4 bases from V and 5 bases from J, with 9 bases in between.

The V gene is TRBV11-3, the J gene TRBJ2-4; 9 bases line up with TRBD1. The V gene's germline CDR1 is SGHNT and CDR2 YENEEA. There are 19 residues in the CDR3. The J segment lost 3 bases and the V segment lost 5 bases, leaving 17 bases of the junction unmatched. This chain's CDR3 is CASSRSGTGSYSGKNIQYF. CDR3 in DNA: TGTGCCAGCAGCCGCTCCGGGACAGGGTCATATTCAGGCAAAAACATTCAGTACTTC.

V gene TRBV19 combines with J gene TRBJ2-7; D is undetermined. Germline CDR1 reads LNHDA; CDR2 reads SQIVND (reference sequence). The CDR3 sequence is 16 residues long. The ends were cut back, 2 bases at V and 4 bases at J, with 18 bases in the middle. Written as DNA, the CDR3 is TGTGCCAGTAGTATATCTCGCGGTACGGAGCCTTACGAGCAGTACTTC. Translation: CASSISRGTEPYEQYF.

The rearrangement uses TRBV2 and TRBJ2-4; tentatively, D is TRBD2 (7 bases). V lost 3 bases and J 11 bases, leaving 20 bases between the germline ends. The CDR3 runs 15 residues. Per germline, CDR1 SNHLY and CDR2 FYNNEI. The CDR3 DNA sequence: TGTGCCAGCAGTGAGGGAGGGGGGTCCGGCTATGTTCAGTACTTC. It yields the protein CASSEGGGSGYVQYF. Full variable domain (rest looked up from reference TRBV2 and TRBJ2-4): EPEVTQTPSHQVTQMGQEVILRCVPISNHLYFYWYRQILGQKVEFLVSFYNNEISEKSEIFDDQFSVERPDGSNFTLKIRSTKLEDSAMYFCASSEGGGSGYVQYFGAGTRLSVL.

This chain links TRBV19 with TRBJ2-5, with 9 bases fitting TRBD1. The J call is uncertain, as TRBJ2-7 better fits the DNA end. Germline V CDR1 and CDR2: LNHDA, SQIVND (reference sequence). There are 16 residues in the CDR3. The CDR3: CASSLARDREPYEQYF. The CDR3 DNA follows: TGTGCCAGTAGTCTCGCCCGGGACAGGGAACCCTACGAGCAGTACTTC.

Concerning this clone itself: At one end the junction does not follow the germline gene, possibly because of a read error. This chain joins TRBV6-5 and TRBJ2-6; D is perhaps TRBD1 (6 bases). The CDR3 contains 14 residues. Germline assignment: CDR1 MNHEY and CDR2 SVGAGI. CDR3 region: CASSRQAGANGLTF. The CDR3, as DNA: TGTGCCAGCAGTCGACAGGCTGGGGCCAACGGCCTGACTTTC.

This chain connects TRBV19 to TRBJ2-1; 7 positions match TRBD2. Germline CDR1 and CDR2: LNHDA and SQIVND (reference sequence). The CDR3 length is 16 residues. Germline trimming cut 5 bases from V and 0 bases from J; bases unmatched to any gene: 7. CDR3 in amino acids: CASSGRAGDSYNEQFF. The DNA of the CDR3 is TGTGCCAGTAGTGGGAGGGCGGGAGACTCCTACAATGAGCAGTTCTTC.

The sample holds a few counts of this clone. V usage is TRBV7-2 and J usage is TRBJ1-1, with D unresolved. V lost 0 bases and J lost 4, with 12 bases in between. In germline, CDR1 is SGHTA, CDR2 FQGNSA. This CDR3 region has 15 residues. CDR3 amino acids: CASSLAVRSGTEAFF. The CDR3 region has the DNA TGTGCCAGCAGCTTAGCGGTTCGGAGTGGCACTGAAGCTTTCTTT. The full variable domain, its missing parts supplied by reference TRBV7-2 and TRBJ1-1, is GAGVSQSPSNKVTEKGKDVELRCDPISGHTALYWYRQSLGQGLEFLIYFQGNSAPDKSGLPSDRFSAERTGGSVSTLTIQRTQQEDSAVYLCASSLAVRSGTEAFFGQGTRLTVV.